Shown below are 30 T cell receptor beta chains from a single sample sequenced in a study of human T cells and chemical hapten exposure. The sample's time point: pre-sensitization, week 0. Treatment reported: therapeutic diphenylcyclopropenone sensitization with weekly scalp DPC. MiXCR, run by TCRdb on the RACE reads, gives a single entry per CDR3 protein. This sample has 180,000 or so distinct CDR3 sequences, with approximately 31% found just once. The specimen comprised whole blood, sampled in connection with sensitization to the hapten diphenylcyclopropenone (DPC). The receptors here all came from a young woman with alopecia areata. Some clones in this sample may be carry-over from other donors' samples.

The chain has TRBV7-2 and TRBJ1-4; 7 bases are shared with TRBD1. V gave up 4 bases and J gave up 8 bases; unmatched junction bases: 10. The CDR3 totals 15 residues. Germline CDR1 SGHTA, CDR2 FQGNSA. The CDR3, as DNA: TGTGCCAGCAGCTCCGGCGGAGGGGGCCAAGAAAAACTGTTTTTT. Translating it yields CASSSGGGGQEKLFF.

The chain carries TRBV20-1 and TRBJ1-4; TRBD1 might be the D (5 bases). Germline CDR1 is DFQATT and CDR2 is SNEGSKA (reference sequence). CDR3 length: 13 residues. V was clipped by 5 bases and J by 5 bases, with 12 bases between them. CDR3 nucleotides: TGCAGTGCTCTCCAGGAGGGGAATGAAAAACTGTTTTTT. This gives the protein CSALQEGNEKLFF.

This chain links TRBV24-1 with TRBJ2-1; 8 positions match TRBD2. V was clipped by 3 bases and J by 8 bases; unmatched bases: 8. The CDR3 loop spans 15 amino acids. Per the germline V gene, CDR1 is KGHDR and CDR2 is SFDVKD. CDR3 nucleotide sequence: TGTGCCACCAGTGATCCCGGGACTAGGATGGATGAGCAGTTCTTC. It specifies CATSDPGTRMDEQFF.

This clonotype was observed a handful of times. This chain joins TRBV10-1 and TRBJ2-1, with 12 bases identical to TRBD2. The CDR3 runs to 15 residues. The V and J ends lost 6 bases and 2 bases, in that order; junction bases with no gene match: 2. The V gene's germline CDR1 is WNHNN and CDR2 SYGVQD (reference sequence). As DNA, the CDR3 is TGCGCCAGCAGCAGGACTAGCGGGACCTACAATGAGCAGTTCTTC. Its translation: CASSRTSGTYNEQFF.

The V gene is TRBV5-1, the J gene TRBJ2-2, with 7 bases aligning to TRBD2. After removal of 1 base from V and 5 bases from J, the junction contained 8 bases not matched to a gene. CDR3 length: 16 amino acids. The germline V gene encodes CDR1 SGHRS and CDR2 YFSETQ. The CDR3 region has the DNA TGCGCCAGCAGCTTGTTGACTAGCACCGGGACCGGGGAGCTGTTTTTT. This gives the protein CASSLLTSTGTGELFF.

The chain couples TRBV20-1 to TRBJ1-5; D not certain. In germline, CDR1 is DFQATT, CDR2 SNEGSKA (reference sequence). The V end lost 5 bases, the J end lost 6 bases, and 11 bases lay between the germline ends. This CDR3 is built from 12 residues. CDR3 sequence: CSASHSSQPQHF. Written as DNA, the CDR3 is TGCAGTGCTTCCCATTCGTCTCAGCCCCAGCATTTT.

The V and J genes are TRBV7-2 and TRBJ2-5; D uncertain. Trimming removed 5 bases at V and 8 bases at J, with 9 bases between. CDR3 length equals 11 residues. Germline loops: CDR1 SGHTA, CDR2 FQGNSA. The CDR3 reads CASSMSTTQYF. In DNA, the CDR3 is TGTGCCAGCAGCATGAGTACAACCCAGTACTTC. The full variable domain, rest sourced from reference TRBV7-2 and TRBJ2-5, is GAGVSQSPSNKVTEKGKDVELRCDPISGHTALYWYRQSLGQGLEFLIYFQGNSAPDKSGLPSDRFSAERTGGSVSTLTIQRTQQEDSAVYLCASSMSTTQYFGPGTRLLVL.

This clonotype was counted between two and nine times. CDR3 sequence reads: CASSLESGSGNTIYF. As DNA, the CDR3 is TGTGCCAGCAGCCTGGAGTCGGGGTCTGGAAACACCATATATTTT. The chain employs TRBV3-1 and TRBJ1-3, with unresolved D. V lost 4 bases and J lost 1, with 11 bases in between. The length of the CDR3 is 15 residues. CDR1 is LGHDT, CDR2 YNNKEL, per germline (reference sequence).

This chain connects TRBV6-2 or TRBV6-3 to TRBJ2-5; 10 nucleotides line up with TRBD2. The trim removed 6 bases at V and 4 bases at J, leaving 11 bases unmatched. CDR3 size: 16 residues. Germline CDR1 and CDR2: MNHEY and SVGEGT. The CDR3 loop is CASSYSLAGASETQYF. CDR3 coding DNA: TGTGCCAGCAGCTACAGTCTAGCGGGAGCCTCAGAGACCCAGTACTTC.

This clonotype was detected only a few times. J is TRBJ2-1 and V is TRBV28, with D perhaps TRBD1 or TRBD2 (5 bases each). The CDR3 sequence is 15 residues long. The germline CDR1 and CDR2 sequences are MDHEN and SYDVKM. Trimming cost V 5 bases and J 3 bases, with 14 bases left between them. In DNA form, the CDR3 reads TGTGCCAGCAGTCCCCCAGGTGGGGGCTACAATGAGCAGTTCTTC. Protein: CASSPPGGGYNEQFF.

J is TRBJ1-1 and V is TRBV15; 7 bases match TRBD1. The V gene end was trimmed by 4 bases and the J gene end by 2 bases; junction bases not matched to a gene: 4. CDR3 length: 14 amino acids. Germline CDR1 LNHNV, CDR2 YYDKDF (reference sequence). This CDR3 is CATSINRGNTEAFF. The CDR3 DNA reads as TGTGCCACCAGCATAAACAGGGGAAACACTGAAGCTTTCTTT. Variable domain in full (rest from reference TRBV15 and TRBJ1-1): DAMVIQNPRYQVTQFGKPVTLSCSQTLNHNVMYWYQQKSSQAPKLLFHYYDKDFNNEADTPDNFQSRRPNTSFCFLDIRSPGLGDTAMYLCATSINRGNTEAFFGQGTRLTVV.

The J gene is TRBJ1-2, the V gene TRBV29-1; the match to TRBD1 covers 7 bases. V trimming: 7 bases; J trimming: 1 base; junction bases outside the gene matches: 0. The CDR3 has 11 amino acids. CDR1 and CDR2 (germline): SQVTM, ANQGSEA. The CDR3 DNA follows: TGCAGCGGGGACAGTAACTATGGCTACACCTTC. Translated: CSGDSNYGYTF.

This clonotype has at least ten counts. The J gene is TRBJ1-1, the V gene TRBV28; TRBD1 aligns across 9 bases. V trimming: 6 bases; J trimming: 4 bases; junction bases outside the gene matches: 9. This CDR3 comprises 15 residues. From germline, CDR1 is MDHEN and CDR2 SYDVKM. CDR3 nucleotides: TGTGCCAGCAGATCTCCACAGGGGGCGAGCACTGAAGCTTTCTTT. Translating gives CASRSPQGASTEAFF.

This chain links TRBV4-3 with TRBJ1-2; TRBD1 might be the D (6 bases). From germline, CDR1 is LGHNA and CDR2 YSLEER. The CDR3 runs 16 residues. V lost 2 bases to trimming and J lost 4 bases, with 17 bases between them. The CDR3 region is CASSQPPYPDSYGYTF. CDR3 coding DNA: TGCGCCAGCAGCCAACCCCCCTATCCGGACAGCTATGGCTACACCTTC.

The genes are TRBV7-9 and TRBJ2-1; 7 nucleotides line up with TRBD2. Germline V gene sequence: CDR1 SEHNR, CDR2 FQNEAQ (reference sequence). Germline trimming cut 7 bases from V and 9 bases from J; bases unmatched to any gene: 12. The CDR3 sequence is 14 residues long. The CDR3 DNA follows: TGTGCCAGCACGTCGGTTGGCGGGAGAGGTGAGCAGTTCTTC. It codes for CASTSVGGRGEQFF.

A few counts support this clonotype. The rearrangement joins TRBV7-2 to TRBJ2-7, with D unclear. Trimming left V 2 bases short and J 0 bases short, with 8 bases between. CDR1 SGHTA and CDR2 FQGNSA come from the germline V gene. CDR3 length equals 14 residues. The CDR3 region is CASSLYPGSYEQYF. Written as DNA, the CDR3 is TGTGCCAGCAGCTTATATCCTGGCTCCTACGAGCAGTACTTC.

This chain joins TRBV6-5 and TRBJ1-1; no clear D. The CDR3 is made up of 14 amino acids. V lost 6 bases and J lost 1, with 12 bases in between. Germline V gene lookup returns CDR1 MNHEY and CDR2 SVGAGI. The CDR3: CASSRTLPNTEAFF. The CDR3 region has the DNA TGTGCCAGCAGCCGAACATTGCCGAACACTGAAGCTTTCTTT.

This clonotype has just a few counts. This rearrangement joins TRBV20-1 to TRBJ2-1, with 7 bases lining up with TRBD2. With 6 bases clipped from V and 2 bases from J, the junction kept 4 bases outside the gene matches. CDR1 DFQATT and CDR2 SNEGSKA come from the germline V gene (reference sequence). The CDR3 has 13 residues. The CDR3 loop reads CSAPSGPYNEQFF. As DNA, the CDR3 is TGCAGTGCCCCTAGCGGACCCTACAATGAGCAGTTCTTC.

The rearrangement links TRBV2 to TRBJ2-1, with 11 bases identical to TRBD1. The CDR3 length is 13 residues. Germline values: CDR1 SNHLY, CDR2 FYNNEI. With V trimmed by 7 bases and J by 6 bases, 2 bases remained unmatched. CDR3 region: CASTGTGGNEQFF. CDR3 in DNA: TGTGCCAGCACCGGGACAGGGGGCAATGAGCAGTTCTTC.

This clonotype occurred a few times. This chain joins TRBV28 and TRBJ1-1; D call uncertain. Trimming cost V 4 bases and J 1 base, with 4 bases left between them. CDR1 and CDR2 from the germline V gene are MDHEN and SYDVKM. CDR3 length: 12 amino acids. CDR3 region: CASSWRNTEAFF. CDR3 nucleotides: TGTGCCAGCAGTTGGAGGAACACTGAAGCTTTCTTT.

This rearrangement joins TRBV7-9 to TRBJ2-5; tentative D call: TRBD1 (6 bases). CDR3 length: 14 amino acids. The V end lost 5 bases, the J end lost 5 bases, and 15 bases lay between the germline ends. Germline CDR1 and CDR2: SEHNR and FQNEAQ (reference sequence). CDR3 amino acids: CASSPTGRSETQYF. Here the CDR3 DNA reads TGTGCCAGCAGCCCTACAGGGCGGTCGGAGACCCAGTACTTC.

This clonotype appeared once. The V and J genes are TRBV11-3 and TRBJ2-7; D perhaps matches TRBD1 (5 bases). Between the trimmed V and J ends, which lost 1 base and 7 bases, there was a span of 11 bases. Per germline, CDR1 SGHNT and CDR2 YENEEA. The CDR3 covers 13 residues. CDR3 in amino acids: CASSLVQGGEQYF. DNA of the CDR3: TGTGCCAGCAGCTTAGTTCAGGGTGGAGAGCAGTACTTC.

In its sample, this clonotype was seen a few times. The chain uses TRBV18 and TRBJ1-6, with D unresolved. From germline, CDR1 is KGHSH and CDR2 LQKENI. The CDR3 runs to 15 residues. Trimming removed 2 bases from V and 7 bases from J, with 12 bases in between. CDR3 nucleotides: TGTGCCAGCTCACCAGGGCAGCGTGGAAATTCACCCCTCCACTTT. This sequence encodes CASSPGQRGNSPLHF.

For this clonotype: The junction shows a germline mismatch at one end, possibly a read error. This sequence joins TRBV29-1 and TRBJ1-5, with a tentative D call TRBD1 (5 bases). Germline V CDR1 and CDR2: SQVTM, ANQGSEA. The CDR3 contains 11 residues. CDR3: CRVGGDQPQHF. The CDR3, as DNA: TGCAGGGTTGGGGGGGACCAGCCCCAGCATTTT.

CDR3 loop: CASSLASAGGLKSYNEQFF. CDR3 in DNA: TGTGCCAGCAGCTTAGCGTCAGCGGGAGGGTTGAAATCCTACAATGAGCAGTTCTTC. The V gene is TRBV7-9, the J gene TRBJ2-1, with 10 bases aligning to TRBD2. CDR3 length: 19 amino acids. Unmatched junction bases numbered 9, after V lost 0 bases and J lost 1 base. CDR1 and CDR2 from the germline V gene are SEHNR and FQNEAQ (reference sequence).

This clonotype appeared many times. V usage is TRBV29-1 and J usage is TRBJ2-7; a possible D gene is TRBD1 (6 bases). The CDR3 totals 13 residues. CDR1 is SQVTM and CDR2 is ANQGSEA in the germline V gene. The ends were cut back, 4 bases at V and 0 bases at J, with 10 bases in the middle. CDR3 protein: CSVVTGLSYEQYF. The CDR3 coding sequence is TGCAGCGTTGTGACAGGCCTCTCCTACGAGCAGTACTTC.

This chain links TRBV6-5 with TRBJ2-7; no firm D call. Germline V gives CDR1 MNHEY, CDR2 SVGAGI. CDR3 length: 14 residues. The V gene lost 0 bases and the J gene lost 3 bases, with 9 bases spanning the gap. The CDR3 nucleotides are TGTGCCAGCAGTTACTCGATGGGTTTCTACGAGCAGTACTTC. It codes for CASSYSMGFYEQYF.

This clonotype was seen a handful of times. The chain links TRBV28 to TRBJ1-6, with D perhaps TRBD1 (6 bases). The germline V gene encodes CDR1 MDHEN and CDR2 SYDVKM. V lost 4 bases to trimming and J lost 8 bases, with 9 bases between them. The CDR3 runs 13 residues. CDR3 loop: CASSSSGDSPLHF. CDR3 DNA: TGTGCCAGCAGTTCCTCAGGGGATTCACCCCTCCACTTT.

Remarks on this clonotype: One end of the junction is discordant with germline, which a read error may explain. The chain joins TRBV6-2 or TRBV6-3 to TRBJ1-5; 9 bases are shared with TRBD1. Germline V CDR1 and CDR2: MNHEY, SVGEGT. This CDR3 has 12 amino acids. CDR3 protein: CASSTQGAPRYF. The CDR3 DNA sequence: TGTGCCAGCAGTACACAGGGGGCACCTCGGTATTTT.

This clonotype was counted many times. The gene calls are TRBV7-7 and TRBJ2-2, with D perhaps matching TRBD2 (6 bases). The CDR3 sequence is 14 residues long. Germline CDR1 reads SSHAT; CDR2 reads FNYEAQ (reference sequence). CDR3 region: CASGRRINTGELFF. DNA for the CDR3: TGTGCTAGCGGCCGAAGGATTAACACCGGGGAGCTGTTTTTT. Filled out from reference TRBV7-7 and TRBJ2-2, the complete variable domain reads GAGVSQSPRYKVTKRGQDVTLRCDPISSHATLYWYQQALGQGPEFLTYFNYEAQPDKSGLPSDRFSAERPEGSISTLTIQRTEQRDSAMYRCASGRRINTGELFFGEGSRLTVL.